This T cell receptor beta chain came from a study of identical twins. TCRdb re-called the 5' RACE reads through MiXCR, storing one row per CDR3 protein. The sample yields some 500,000 distinct CDR3 sequences, roughly a fifth seen once. This clonotype showed up just a few times. Unmatched junction bases numbered 3, after V lost 1 base and J lost 4 bases. This CDR3 is 15 amino acids long. Looked up from germline, CDR1 is LGHDT and CDR2 is YNNKEL (reference sequence). These data also featured in a second study, about T cells expressing NK-cell markers. That investigation notes: Sorted CD3+CD56+NKG2C+, CD3+CD56+NKG2C- and CD3+CD56-NKG2C+ T cells supplied TCR beta repertoires.

Source material: CD4+ T cells sorted from blood. The chain has TRBV3-1 and TRBJ2-7, with TRBD1 identical over 11 bases. This receptor was identified in a woman in her late teens or twenties in good health. The CDR3 loop is CASSQVGTGGYEQYF. Written as DNA, the CDR3 is TGTGCCAGCAGCCAAGTCGGGACAGGGGGATACGAGCAGTACTTC.